This passage covers 5 T cell receptor beta chains from one sample sequenced in a study of cytomegalovirus exposure and HLA in healthy donors. The assay was immunoSEQ multiplex PCR, and TCRdb's table has in-frame clones only and misses some. Found here are 90,000 to 140,000 clones, around 83% of them singletons; the top ten hold approximately 4%. Material for sequencing was PBMCs. Source of these receptors: a woman aged 18-29 years in good health and CMV-seropositive.

This chain links TRBV7-3 with TRBJ1-1; TRBD1 agrees at 7 bases. The CDR3 covers 13 residues. V lost 5 bases, J lost 7 bases, and 7 bases stayed unmatched. Per germline, CDR1 SGHTA and CDR2 FQGTGA. The CDR3 loop is CASSPGQIVEAFF. DNA of the CDR3: TGTGCCAGCAGCCCGGGACAGATTGTTGAAGCTTTCTTT. The full variable domain, with the rest looked up from reference TRBV7-3 and TRBJ1-1, is GAGVSQTPSNKVTEKGKYVELRCDPISGHTALYWYRQSLGQGPEFLIYFQGTGAADDSGLPNDRFFAVRPEGSVSTLKIQRTERGDSAVYLCASSPGQIVEAFFGQGTRLTVV.

The rearrangement uses TRBV9 and TRBJ2-7; maybe TRBD1 (5 bases). V lost 2 bases and J 0 bases, leaving 9 bases between the germline ends. The CDR3 runs 14 residues. The V gene's germline CDR1 is SGDLS and CDR2 YYNGEE. CDR3 in amino acids: CASSVAGHSYEQYF. Here the CDR3 DNA reads TGTGCCAGCAGCGTTGCTGGACACTCCTACGAGCAGTACTTC.

This clone has only one observation. This chain links TRBV19 with TRBJ1-1; TRBD1 aligns across 9 bases. The ends lost 7 bases at V and 3 bases at J; junction bases unmatched: 3. Germline-derived CDR1 and CDR2 are LNHDA and SQIVND (reference sequence). CDR3 length: 13 amino acids. The CDR3 DNA reads as TGTGCCAGTAAGGGACAGGGACACACTGAAGCTTTCTTT. Residues: CASKGQGHTEAFF.

This chain connects TRBV19 to TRBJ2-5, with 7 nucleotides matching TRBD2. Germline V gives CDR1 LNHDA, CDR2 SQIVND (reference sequence). V lost 4 bases to trimming and J lost 1 base; unmatched junction nucleotides: 6. The CDR3 totals 15 residues. The CDR3 loop is CASSKGGSGQETQYF. Written as DNA, the CDR3 is TGTGCCAGTAGTAAAGGCGGGAGCGGCCAAGAGACCCAGTACTTC.

This chain uses TRBV6-1 with TRBJ1-2, with 11 bases fitting TRBD1. From germline, CDR1 is MNHNS and CDR2 SASEGT. The trim removed 6 bases at V and 7 bases at J, leaving 4 bases unmatched. This CDR3 contains 13 residues. The CDR3 bases are TGTGCCAGCAGCCTGGACAGGGGGCCTGGCTACACCTTC. This gives the protein CASSLDRGPGYTF.